This entry lists 8 T cell receptor beta chains sequenced from one sample in a study of cytomegalovirus exposure and HLA in healthy donors. The PCR made use of 60 Vbeta and 13 Jbeta primers. Profiling relied on immunoSEQ multiplex PCR, and the TCRdb table lists in-frame clones only, not all of them. The sample has around 72,000 clones; around 81% are singletons. The material sequenced was PBMCs. These TCRs come from a man between 45 and 60 years old in good health and CMV-seronegative.

The chain employs TRBV30 and TRBJ1-3, with a weak D call TRBD1 (5 bases). V lost 3 bases to trimming and J lost 2 bases, with 23 bases between them. The CDR3 length is 18 residues. From germline, CDR1 is GTSNPN and CDR2 SVGIG (reference sequence). CDR3 bases: TGTGCCTGGAGCCCAACCGGTCGGCTGGGGCTTACTGGAAACACCATATATTTT. The encoded protein is CAWSPTGRLGLTGNTIYF. Based on the CDR3 plus reference TRBV30 and TRBJ1-3, the full variable domain is SQTIHQWPATLVQPVGSPLSLECTVEGTSNPNLYWYRQAAGRGLQLLFYSVGIGQISSEVPQNLSASRPQDRQFILSSKKLLLSDSGFYLCAWSPTGRLGLTGNTIYFGEGSWLTVV.

The rearrangement joins TRBV28 to TRBJ2-7, with D perhaps TRBD2 (6 bases). Germline CDR1 and CDR2: MDHEN and SYDVKM. This CDR3 spans 14 amino acids. V was shortened by 6 bases and J by 2 bases, with 14 bases between the two germline ends. The CDR3 here is CASRHEGLTYEQYF. CDR3 coding DNA: TGTGCCAGCAGGCACGAGGGACTGACCTACGAGCAGTACTTC.

The V and J genes are TRBV7-2 and TRBJ1-3; 9 nucleotides match TRBD1. This CDR3 is built from 14 residues. The trim removed 5 bases at V and 4 bases at J, leaving 3 bases unmatched. Germline V gene lookup returns CDR1 SGHTA and CDR2 FQGNSA. DNA for the CDR3: TGTGCCAGCAGCGGGACAGGGATCGGAAACACCATATATTTT. Protein: CASSGTGIGNTIYF.

This clone turned up a few times. This rearrangement joins TRBV7-9 to TRBJ1-2; a possible D gene is TRBD1 (5 bases). V was trimmed by 5 bases and J by 4 bases, leaving 20 bases between them. The CDR3 has 16 residues. Germline V gene sequence: CDR1 SEHNR, CDR2 FQNEAQ (reference sequence). The CDR3 sequence: CASSLETGSNLYGYTF. As DNA, the CDR3 is TGTGCCAGCAGCCTAGAAACAGGCAGCAACCTCTATGGCTACACCTTC.

The chain carries TRBV6-5 and TRBJ2-3, with 7 bases lining up with TRBD2. The germline V gene encodes CDR1 MNHEY and CDR2 SVGAGI. Losses at the gene ends were 4 bases for V and 3 bases for J; bases not matched to a gene: 7. This CDR3 has 15 residues. The CDR3 spells CASSFGLEATDTQYF. The CDR3 region has the DNA TGTGCCAGCAGTTTCGGACTAGAAGCGACAGATACGCAGTATTTT.

The rearrangement links TRBV6-6 to TRBJ2-7, with TRBD2 identical over 7 bases. This CDR3 is 14 amino acids long. After removal of 6 bases from V and 3 bases from J, the junction contained 8 bases not matched to a gene. Germline V gives CDR1 MNHNY, CDR2 SVGAGI (reference sequence). DNA of the CDR3: TGTGCCAGCAGGCGCACCGGGACTAACTACGAGCAGTACTTC. Residues: CASRRTGTNYEQYF.

This chain joins TRBV4-1 and TRBJ2-1, with 9 bases fitting TRBD2. The CDR3 contains 19 residues. The germline V gene has CDR1 MGHRA and CDR2 YSYEKL. J lost 3 bases, V lost 5 bases, and 17 bases had no gene match. The CDR3 is CASSAQSSHLAGIYNEQFF. The CDR3 DNA reads as TGCGCCAGCAGCGCACAATCAAGTCATCTAGCGGGAATCTACAATGAGCAGTTCTTC.

The V call is TRBV2, the J call TRBJ2-1, with D possibly TRBD1 on 6 matching bases. Germline CDR1 SNHLY, CDR2 FYNNEI. The V and J ends lost 4 bases and 0 bases respectively, with 10 bases between them. This CDR3 contains 15 residues. The chain's CDR3 is CASSGDRSSYNEQFF. The CDR3, as DNA: TGTGCCAGCAGTGGAGACAGGAGCTCCTACAATGAGCAGTTCTTC.